This T cell receptor beta chain was sequenced in a study of cytomegalovirus exposure and HLA in healthy donors. Broader study findings: In a later analysis, compared with equally common non-associated chains, HLA-associated beta chains were more expanded. Accurate prediction of most subjects' HLA-A and HLA-B alleles from TCR beta sequences was reported.

PCR amplification relied on 60 Vbeta primers (plus 13 Jbeta primers). The protocol was immunoSEQ multiplex PCR, while the TCRdb copy is restricted to in-frame clones and leaves out a portion. The sample lists 150,000 to 200,000 clones; under 85% were seen once. The germline gives CDR1 SEHNR, CDR2 FQNEAQ (reference sequence). V lost 3 bases, J lost 4 bases, and 9 bases lay in between. This CDR3 has 13 residues. In its sample, this clone was seen a few times. The target antigen is unknown. Other DNA sequences within the sample encode an identical CDR3. This receptor was taken from a female donor in good health and CMV-seronegative. This chain joins TRBV7-9 and TRBJ1-2; weak D call: TRBD1 (6 bases). Sequencing was done on a sample of PBMCs. The CDR3 DNA is TGTGCCAGCAGCTTGGGGGACACCTATGGCTACACCTTC. Its protein product is CASSLGDTYGYTF. Drawing the rest from reference TRBV7-9 and TRBJ1-2, the complete variable domain is DTGVSQNPRHKITKRGQNVTFRCDPISEHNRLYWYRQTLGQGPEFLTYFQNEAQLEKSRLLSDRFSAERPKGSFSTLEIQRTEQGDSAMYLCASSLGDTYGYTFGSGTRLTVV.